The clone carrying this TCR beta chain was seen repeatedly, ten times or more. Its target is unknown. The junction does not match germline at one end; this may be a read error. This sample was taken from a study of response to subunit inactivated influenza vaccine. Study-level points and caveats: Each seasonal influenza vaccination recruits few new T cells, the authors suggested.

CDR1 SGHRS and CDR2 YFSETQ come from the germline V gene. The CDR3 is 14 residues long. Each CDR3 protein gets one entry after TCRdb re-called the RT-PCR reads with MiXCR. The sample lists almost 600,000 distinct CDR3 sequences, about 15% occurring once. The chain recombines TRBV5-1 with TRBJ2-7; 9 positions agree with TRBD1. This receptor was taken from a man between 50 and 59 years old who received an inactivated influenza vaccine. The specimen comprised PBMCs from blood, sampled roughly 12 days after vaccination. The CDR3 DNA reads TGTGCCAGCAGCTCGGGACAGGGTGGTTACGAGCAGTACTTC. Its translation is CASSSGQGGYEQYF.